This TCR beta chain was sequenced for a study of blood T cell repertoires in COVID-19. Study information: COVID-19 samples from acute and convalescent phases originated in the United States, Italy and Spain. T cells, B-cell-depleted T cells, or PBMCs provided the cDNA or gDNA that served as material.

V lost 3 bases to trimming and J lost 3 bases, with 9 bases between them. This CDR3 has 13 residues. The germline V gene encodes CDR1 LNHDA and CDR2 SQIVND (reference sequence). In the authors' methods: The authors estimated nucleated cell counts from reference gene primer amplification. This table comes from immunoSEQ multiplex PCR, and its TCRdb copy is limited to in-frame clones, with some not included. V, J and clone size derive from that table, while D and trimming were established from the DNA sequence. Of about 62,000 clones listed, roughly 72% are singletons. This sequence originates from a woman between 45 and 60 years old with active or convalescent COVID-19. This chain connects TRBV19 to TRBJ2-7, with unresolved D. Specimen: peripheral blood. CDR3 DNA: TGTGCCAGTAGTATTGGTGCCAGCTACGAGCAGTACTTC. Translating it yields CASSIGASYEQYF.